Below are 30 T cell receptor beta chains sequenced from a single sample in a study of shared clonotypes between healthy human individuals. Only in-frame clones appear in the TCRdb table, and some are missing; sequencing was by immunoSEQ multiplex PCR. The sample contains roughly 2,000,000 clones, 80% to 95% of which appear only once. In the naive CD8 group, cells lacked CD45RO and were positively selected for CCR7, so terminally differentiated effector memory CD45RA+ cells were left out. Sequenced: naive CD8+ T cells from PBMCs. The receptors come from a man between 18 and 29 years old in good health. Some clones in this sample may be carry-over from other donors' samples.

This chain connects TRBV4-1 to TRBJ1-5; D unresolved. The CDR3 has 13 residues. Per the germline V gene, CDR1 is MGHRA and CDR2 is YSYEKL. V lost 1 base, J lost 3 bases, and 4 bases lay in between. CDR3 protein: CASSQAHNQPQHF. The CDR3 nucleotides read TGCGCCAGCAGCCAAGCCCACAATCAGCCCCAGCATTTT.

For the CDR3, the DNA is TGTGCCAGCAGTTTCTGGGCCGATCAAGAGACCCAGTACTTC. This sequence encodes CASSFWADQETQYF. The chain joins TRBV28 to TRBJ2-5, with D uncertain. CDR1 MDHEN and CDR2 SYDVKM come from the germline V gene. The CDR3 sequence is 14 residues long. The V end lost 3 bases, the J end lost 2 bases, and 10 bases lay between the germline ends.

CDR3 in DNA: TGTGCCAGCAGTTCCCGACAGCTTTCCTACGAGCAGTACTTC. This translates into CASSSRQLSYEQYF. The chain joins TRBV28 to TRBJ2-7, with D possibly being TRBD1 (5 bases). The CDR3 runs 14 residues. CDR1 is MDHEN, CDR2 SYDVKM, per germline. The ends were cut back, 4 bases at V and 1 base at J, with 11 bases in the middle.

This chain links TRBV6-1 with TRBJ1-1; a possible D gene is TRBD1 (5 bases). V dropped 9 bases and J dropped 7 bases, with 12 bases sitting between them. Per the germline V gene, CDR1 is MNHNS and CDR2 is SASEGT. The CDR3 extends over 11 amino acids. Written as DNA, the CDR3 is TGTGCCAGTTGGATAGGGGTTGAAGCTTTCTTT. Its translation is CASWIGVEAFF.

This chain connects TRBV15 to TRBJ1-2, with 8 positions matching TRBD1. V lost 6 bases and J lost 2; bases outside the gene matches: 8. Germline CDR1 is LNHNV and CDR2 is YYDKDF (reference sequence). The CDR3 is 15 amino acids. CDR3 protein: CATRKTGEGNYGYTF. The CDR3 nucleotides read TGTGCCACCAGAAAGACAGGGGAAGGCAACTATGGCTACACCTTC.

The chain joins TRBV19 to TRBJ2-7; no firm D call. The CDR3 is 12 residues long. The V and J ends lost 7 bases and 3 bases respectively, with 10 bases between them. The germline gives CDR1 LNHDA, CDR2 SQIVND (reference sequence). DNA of the CDR3: TGTGCCAGTATTTCCACAGACTACGAGCAGTACTTC. It codes for CASISTDYEQYF.

The J gene is TRBJ2-7, the V gene TRBV5-1; D tentatively fits TRBD1 or TRBD2 (5 bases each). The CDR3 is made up of 14 amino acids. From germline, CDR1 is SGHRS and CDR2 YFSETQ. V was cut by 4 bases and J by 6 bases, with 17 bases left in between. CDR3 protein: CASSPLSGAGEQYF. CDR3 nucleotide sequence: TGCGCCAGCAGCCCTCTCTCCGGGGCAGGCGAGCAGTACTTC.

In this sample, this clone turned up once. The chain has TRBV13 and TRBJ2-1; 10 bases match TRBD2. J was trimmed by 0 bases and V by 5 bases; bases with no gene match: 4. In germline, CDR1 is PRHDT, CDR2 FYEKMQ (reference sequence). The CDR3 contains 16 residues. The CDR3, as DNA: TGTGCCAGCAGCCAATCTAGCGGGAGCTCCTACAATGAGCAGTTCTTC. This translates into CASSQSSGSSYNEQFF.

The gene calls are TRBV4-3 and TRBJ2-3; D call uncertain. The CDR3 totals 13 residues. Trimming removed 3 bases at V and 2 bases at J, with 6 bases between. The germline V gene has CDR1 LGHNA and CDR2 YSLEER. The CDR3 region is CASSQSTTDTQYF. CDR3 DNA sequence: TGCGCCAGCAGCCAGTCCACCACAGATACGCAGTATTTT.

This chain uses TRBV29-1 with TRBJ2-1, with D unclear. Germline CDR1 reads SQVTM; CDR2 reads ANQGSEA. This CDR3 has 14 amino acids. Trimming left V 8 bases short and J 0 bases short, with 14 bases between. The CDR3 DNA sequence: TGCAGCTACGACTCCTACCGCTCCTACAATGAGCAGTTCTTC. It codes for CSYDSYRSYNEQFF.

The V and J genes are TRBV28 and TRBJ2-6; TRBD1 agrees at 9 bases. The CDR3 spans 16 residues. CDR1 is MDHEN and CDR2 is SYDVKM in the germline V gene. With V trimmed by 4 bases and J by 5 bases, 6 bases remained unmatched. CDR3 DNA sequence: TGTGCCAGCAGTTCCCTGGGACAGGGTAGGGCCAACGTCCTGACTTTC. Residues: CASSSLGQGRANVLTF.

This clone appeared a single time. J is TRBJ1-2 and V is TRBV27, with D possibly TRBD1 on 5 matching bases. CDR1 is MNHEY, CDR2 SMNVEV, per germline (reference sequence). V gave up 5 bases and J gave up 4 bases, with 14 bases separating them. This CDR3 is built from 14 residues. The CDR3 nucleotides read TGTGCCAGCAGTATCCGCGGGGCCCTCTATGGCTACACCTTC. The encoded protein is CASSIRGALYGYTF.

This clone was detected only once. J is TRBJ2-7 and V is TRBV4-1; D gene ambiguous. Trimming cost V 4 bases and J 3 bases, with 13 bases left between them. The V gene's germline CDR1 is MGHRA and CDR2 YSYEKL. CDR3 size: 14 residues. The CDR3 nucleotides read TGCGCCAGCAGCCCGGCGGACCCAGGCTACGAGCAGTACTTC. It yields the protein CASSPADPGYEQYF.

The chain uses TRBV25-1 and TRBJ2-5; D is perhaps TRBD1 or TRBD2 (5 bases each). Germline lookup yields CDR1 MGHDK and CDR2 SYGVNS. CDR3 length equals 13 residues. With 3 bases removed from V and 4 bases from J, the gap between germline ends came to 9 bases. CDR3 loop: CASSDSGRETQYF. The CDR3 nucleotides are TGTGCCAGCAGTGACTCGGGGCGAGAGACCCAGTACTTC.

The rearrangement uses TRBV25-1 and TRBJ2-1; weak D call: TRBD2 (5 bases). CDR3 length: 11 amino acids. Trimming pared 7 bases from V and 10 bases from J, leaving 11 bases between. The germline CDR1 and CDR2 sequences are MGHDK and SYGVNS. The CDR3 sequence: CASNAGAEQFF. CDR3 nucleotide sequence: TGTGCCAGCAATGCGGGTGCGGAGCAGTTCTTC.

The rearrangement links TRBV10-3 to TRBJ2-5, with 9 positions matching TRBD2. Germline V gene data show CDR1 as ENHRY and CDR2 as SYGVKD. Trimming removed 4 bases from V and 2 bases from J; junction bases left unmatched: 8. This CDR3 has 16 residues. The CDR3 nucleotides are TGTGCCATCAGTGCCCGACTAGCGGAAGTACAAGAGACCCAGTACTTC. Its protein product is CAISARLAEVQETQYF.

The V gene is TRBV7-9, the J gene TRBJ2-3, with D possibly TRBD2 on 6 matching bases. This CDR3 is 16 amino acids long. Germline V CDR1 and CDR2: SEHNR, FQNEAQ (reference sequence). Trimming took off 3 bases at V and 5 bases at J, with 18 bases between the two ends. For the CDR3, the DNA is TGTGCCAGCAGCTTTCGGCTTATTGGGGGGTTAGATACGCAGTATTTT. It specifies CASSFRLIGGLDTQYF.

The chain couples TRBV27 to TRBJ2-7; 13 nucleotides line up with TRBD2. Trimming took 5 bases from V and 7 from J; bases not matched to a gene: 17. Per the germline V gene, CDR1 is MNHEY and CDR2 is SMNVEV (reference sequence). This CDR3 has 18 amino acids. Written as DNA, the CDR3 is TGTGCCAGCAGTGTCGGACTAGCGGGAGAAGTATATCCTAGAGAGCAGTACTTC. This encodes CASSVGLAGEVYPREQYF.

J is TRBJ2-7 and V is TRBV6-6; TRBD1 is a possible D gene (6 bases). V shed 6 bases and J shed 6 bases, with 15 bases lying between them. In germline, CDR1 is MNHNY, CDR2 SVGAGI (reference sequence). The CDR3 loop spans 13 amino acids. CDR3 sequence: CASSPTGNLEQYF. For the CDR3, the DNA is TGTGCCAGCAGCCCCACAGGGAACCTCGAGCAGTACTTC.

CDR3 DNA: TGTGCCAGCAGTACGACGCCCAGCACAGATACGCAGTATTTT. Its translation is CASSTTPSTDTQYF. The chain recombines TRBV28 with TRBJ2-3; D ambiguous. Germline V gives CDR1 MDHEN, CDR2 SYDVKM. The CDR3 loop spans 14 amino acids. The V end lost 5 bases, the J end lost 0 bases, and 9 bases lay between the germline ends.

V usage is TRBV9 and J usage is TRBJ2-6; D may be TRBD1 (6 bases). Germline-derived CDR1 and CDR2 are SGDLS and YYNGEE. Trimming pared 7 bases from V and 0 bases from J, leaving 8 bases between. The CDR3 has 14 residues. DNA of the CDR3: TGTGCCAGCGGGGGCCGCTCTGGGGCCAACGTCCTGACTTTC. It encodes CASGGRSGANVLTF.

Worth noting for this clone: In the same sample, other DNA sequences code for this CDR3. This rearrangement joins TRBV9 to TRBJ1-1; 7 bases map to TRBD1. V lost 3 bases to trimming and J lost 4 bases; unmatched junction nucleotides: 6. Looked up from germline, CDR1 is SGDLS and CDR2 is YYNGEE. This CDR3 comprises 14 residues. The CDR3 here is CASSGQGRGTEAFF. The DNA of the CDR3 is TGTGCCAGCAGCGGACAGGGTCGGGGCACTGAAGCTTTCTTT.

The V gene is TRBV7-3, the J gene TRBJ2-5; 8 positions agree with TRBD2. Per germline, CDR1 SGHTA and CDR2 FQGTGA. The J segment lost 3 bases and the V segment lost 2 bases, leaving 17 bases of the junction unmatched. This CDR3 has 19 residues. CDR3 in amino acids: CASSLLGHSSGLEEETQYF. The CDR3 bases are TGTGCCAGCAGCTTACTTGGCCACTCTTCGGGACTAGAGGAAGAGACCCAGTACTTC.

About this clone itself: Additional DNA sequences in this sample encode the identical CDR3. The chain employs TRBV27 and TRBJ2-1; D not resolved. The V gene's germline CDR1 is MNHEY and CDR2 SMNVEV (reference sequence). The CDR3 is 12 amino acids. Trimming pared 3 bases from V and 5 bases from J, leaving 5 bases between. CDR3 residues: CASSFPNNEQFF. The CDR3 DNA is TGTGCCAGCAGTTTCCCGAACAATGAGCAGTTCTTC.

V gene TRBV6-5 combines with J gene TRBJ2-1; D is tentatively TRBD1 or TRBD2 (5 bases each). The germline V gene encodes CDR1 MNHEY and CDR2 SVGAGI. The ends were cut back, 0 bases at V and 8 bases at J, with 17 bases in the middle. This CDR3 is 16 amino acids long. CDR3 region: CASSYSSTTRGDEQFF. CDR3 coding DNA: TGTGCCAGCAGTTACTCCTCAACCACTAGGGGCGATGAGCAGTTCTTC.

This clone has only one observation. The rearrangement uses TRBV15 and TRBJ2-5; 7 bases map to TRBD2. CDR3 length equals 15 residues. After removal of 2 bases from V and 0 bases from J, the junction contained 3 bases not matched to a gene. CDR1 is LNHNV and CDR2 is YYDKDF in the germline V gene (reference sequence). DNA for the CDR3: TGTGCCACCAGCAGATCGAGCGGGAACCAAGAGACCCAGTACTTC. This encodes CATSRSSGNQETQYF.

This chain uses TRBV25-1 with TRBJ2-1; D possibly corresponds to TRBD1 (6 bases). The V and J ends lost 8 bases and 9 bases respectively, with 17 bases between them. The CDR3 totals 13 residues. The germline gives CDR1 MGHDK, CDR2 SYGVNS. CDR3 sequence (DNA): TGTGCCAGCGGATCCACAGGGTATGTTGAGCAGTTCTTC. Translation: CASGSTGYVEQFF.

The count of this clone is one. The V and J genes are TRBV18 and TRBJ1-5; maybe TRBD1 (5 bases). Germline V CDR1 and CDR2: KGHSH, LQKENI. V gave up 3 bases and J gave up 7 bases, with 13 bases separating them. The CDR3 consists of 14 residues. The DNA of the CDR3 is TGTGCCAGCTCACCGGAGAGGGGCGGACAGCCCCAGCATTTT. Protein: CASSPERGGQPQHF.

The chain joins TRBV28 to TRBJ2-2; no firm D call. Germline CDR1 and CDR2: MDHEN and SYDVKM. CDR3 size: 12 residues. The ends were cut back, 5 bases at V and 6 bases at J, with 7 bases in the middle. CDR3 coding DNA: TGTGCCAGCAGTCCCTTGTCCGGGGAGCTGTTTTTT. Translated, it gives CASSPLSGELFF.

The chain joins TRBV19 to TRBJ1-1; 7 positions match TRBD1. Per the germline V gene, CDR1 is LNHDA and CDR2 is SQIVND (reference sequence). There are 15 residues in the CDR3. J gave up 4 bases and V 4 bases, and 9 bases lay outside the gene matches. The CDR3 coding sequence is TGTGCCAGTAGTACCCCGGGGCAGGGGGGCACTGAAGCTTTCTTT. Translation: CASSTPGQGGTEAFF.